These 24 T cell receptor beta chains share one sample of origin, sequenced in a study of cytomegalovirus exposure and HLA in healthy donors. PCR involved 60 Vbeta and 13 Jbeta primers. Clones were read by immunoSEQ multiplex PCR, and TCRdb kept only the in-frame ones, dropping some. This sample has about 120,000 clones, with 10% found just once. Material: PBMCs. All receptors derive from a young woman in good health and CMV-seropositive.

J is TRBJ1-1 and V is TRBV5-1; tentatively, D is TRBD1 (5 bases). V was cut by 3 bases and J by 0 bases, with 9 bases left in between. This CDR3 spans 14 amino acids. Per germline, CDR1 SGHRS and CDR2 YFSETQ. CDR3 sequence (DNA): TGCGCCAGCAGCTCGACGGACATGAACACTGAAGCTTTCTTT. Its protein product is CASSSTDMNTEAFF.

The chain is built from TRBV5-1 and TRBJ2-3; possible D gene TRBD2, 5 bases. The CDR3 runs to 16 residues. Germline CDR1 is SGHRS and CDR2 is YFSETQ. V was clipped by 5 bases and J by 4 bases, with 20 bases between them. The CDR3, as DNA: TGCGCCAGCAGAAACCGCGGGCTCGTGCAGGCAGATACGCAGTATTTT. Its protein is CASRNRGLVQADTQYF.

The CDR3 spells CASSFSVESDYTF. The CDR3 bases are TGTGCCAGCAGTTTCAGCGTAGAATCAGACTACACCTTC. The V call is TRBV27, the J call TRBJ1-2; no definite D call. This CDR3 has 13 residues. Germline CDR1 MNHEY, CDR2 SMNVEV (reference sequence). V was shortened by 3 bases and J by 10 bases, with 15 bases between the two germline ends.

This clone showed up just a few times. V usage is TRBV6-1 and J usage is TRBJ1-5; TRBD1 is a possible D gene (6 bases). The CDR3 runs 16 residues. Trimming removed 0 bases from V and 6 bases from J, with 15 bases in between. Germline V lookup: CDR1 MNHNS, CDR2 SASEGT. In DNA form, the CDR3 reads TGTGCCAGCAGTGAAGCGACAGGCAAAGGTGGTCAGCCCCAGCATTTT. This encodes CASSEATGKGGQPQHF.

This clone has only a few counts. V and J are TRBV7-9 and TRBJ1-2; 11 bases agree with TRBD1. The germline gives CDR1 SEHNR, CDR2 FQNEAQ (reference sequence). The CDR3 runs to 13 residues. Trimming removed 5 bases from V and 7 bases from J; junction bases left unmatched: 3. The CDR3 protein is CASSHGQGAGYTF. The CDR3 nucleotides read TGTGCCAGCAGCCACGGACAGGGGGCTGGCTACACCTTC.

The chain couples TRBV18 to TRBJ1-1; 8 bases are a match to TRBD1. Germline-derived CDR1 and CDR2 are KGHSH and LQKENI. V dropped 1 base and J dropped 8; count of bases not matched to a gene: 9. CDR3 length: 15 amino acids. The CDR3 protein is CASSPRGDRLPEAFF. Written as DNA, the CDR3 is TGTGCCAGCTCACCACGCGGGGACAGGCTCCCAGAAGCTTTCTTT.

This clone was counted only a few times. The rearrangement uses TRBV6-1 and TRBJ1-4, with TRBD1 matching over 9 bases. The CDR3 is 17 residues long. Per the germline V gene, CDR1 is MNHNS and CDR2 is SASEGT. V lost 4 bases to trimming and J lost 8 bases; unmatched junction nucleotides: 14. The CDR3 region is CASSAAGQGGVGEKLFF. The CDR3 DNA is TGTGCCAGCAGTGCCGCGGGACAGGGTGGAGTTGGAGAAAAACTGTTTTTT.

The V call is TRBV9, the J call TRBJ2-3; the D is unclear. Per the germline V gene, CDR1 is SGDLS and CDR2 is YYNGEE. The CDR3 covers 13 residues. Trimming pared 1 base from V and 0 bases from J, leaving 3 bases between. CDR3 region: CASSVLSTDTQYF. The CDR3, as DNA: TGTGCCAGCAGCGTACTTAGCACAGATACGCAGTATTTT.

This clone has a handful of counts. V is TRBV11-3 and J is TRBJ2-7, with 9 positions matching TRBD2. CDR1 is SGHNT and CDR2 is YENEEA in the germline V gene. Unmatched junction bases numbered 11, after V lost 1 base and J lost 7 bases. This CDR3 comprises 16 residues. The CDR3 nucleotides are TGTGCCAGCAGCTTAGGTGGCGGGAGGGCCTTCGTTGAGCAGTACTTC. As protein: CASSLGGGRAFVEQYF.

This clone has more than one count but fewer than ten. The chain is built from TRBV5-6 and TRBJ1-1; D is ambiguous. Per the germline V gene, CDR1 is SGHDT and CDR2 is YYEEEE. V was trimmed by 0 bases and J by 4 bases, leaving 10 bases between them. The CDR3 runs 14 residues. CDR3 nucleotides: TGTGCCAGCAGCTTGGATGGAGGGATCACTGAAGCTTTCTTT. This gives the protein CASSLDGGITEAFF. Based on the CDR3 plus reference TRBV5-6 and TRBJ1-1, the full variable domain is DAGVTQSPTHLIKTRGQQVTLRCSPKSGHDTVSWYQQALGQGPQFIFQYYEEEERQRGNFPDRFSGHQFPNYSSELNVNALLLGDSALYLCASSLDGGITEAFFGQGTRLTVV.

The DNA of the CDR3 is TGTGCCATCAGTGCTACCGGGTCGTTATCTTCCCTGCCAACTGAAGCTTTCTTT. It specifies CAISATGSLSSLPTEAFF. The chain uses TRBV10-3 and TRBJ1-1, with unresolved D. V was clipped by 4 bases and J by 5 bases, with 26 bases between them. The CDR3 contains 18 residues. Germline V gives CDR1 ENHRY, CDR2 SYGVKD.

CDR3 nucleotides: TGTGCCAGTAAATCGGCAGGGTCTTTTGAGCAGTTCTTC. This gives the protein CASKSAGSFEQFF. This chain uses TRBV19 with TRBJ2-1; TRBD1 might be the D (5 bases). This CDR3 comprises 13 residues. V gave up 7 bases and J gave up 9 bases, with 16 bases separating them. From germline, CDR1 is LNHDA and CDR2 SQIVND (reference sequence).

In its sample, this clone was seen a few times. The chain has TRBV6-1 and TRBJ2-1; TRBD2 matches 9 bases. The CDR3 length is 13 residues. Looked up from germline, CDR1 is MNHNS and CDR2 is SASEGT. V lost 8 bases to trimming and J lost 4 bases; unmatched junction nucleotides: 3. The CDR3 DNA follows: TGTGCCAGCTTGCTAGCGGGGTACAATGAGCAGTTCTTC. It translates to CASLLAGYNEQFF.

J is TRBJ2-7 and V is TRBV14, with 9 bases identical to TRBD1. The CDR3 consists of 13 residues. CDR1 SGHDN and CDR2 FVKESK come from the germline V gene. Trimming cost V 5 bases and J 3 bases; bases outside gene matches: 2. The DNA for the CDR3 is TGTGCCAGCAGCTGGGGACAGGGCTACGAGCAGTACTTC. Translated: CASSWGQGYEQYF.

The gene calls are TRBV25-1 and TRBJ1-4, with 8 bases lining up with TRBD1. This CDR3 has 17 amino acids. Germline assignment: CDR1 MGHDK and CDR2 SYGVNS. V lost 1 base to trimming and J lost 8 bases; unmatched junction nucleotides: 12. The CDR3 here is CASSESFSGTGKEKLFF. The CDR3, as DNA: TGTGCCAGCAGTGAATCTTTTTCCGGGACAGGTAAAGAAAAACTGTTTTTT.

This clone was found a few times. This CDR3 reads CASSLFTSGSVNEQFF. The CDR3 bases are TGTGCCAGCAGTTTGTTCACTAGCGGGAGTGTCAATGAGCAGTTCTTC. V is TRBV28 and J is TRBJ2-1; 11 positions match TRBD2. Germline CDR1 reads MDHEN; CDR2 reads SYDVKM. The CDR3 runs to 16 residues. The V gene end was trimmed by 3 bases and the J gene end by 6 bases; junction bases not matched to a gene: 7.

A remark on this clone: This sample includes further DNA sequences coding for the same CDR3. J is TRBJ2-3 and V is TRBV30; a weak D match, TRBD2 (6 bases). The V and J ends lost 4 bases and 4 bases respectively, with 15 bases between them. The germline CDR1 and CDR2 sequences are GTSNPN and SVGIG (reference sequence). This CDR3 contains 14 residues. In nucleotides, the CDR3 is TGTGCCTGGACTGATGGCGGGATGGCAGATACGCAGTATTTT. The encoded protein is CAWTDGGMADTQYF.

This clone was detected only a few times. This chain uses TRBV5-6 with TRBJ1-3; D perhaps matches TRBD1 (6 bases). V was shortened by 4 bases and J by 2 bases, with 13 bases between the two germline ends. This CDR3 region has 15 residues. Germline V gene lookup returns CDR1 SGHDT and CDR2 YYEEEE. DNA of the CDR3: TGTGCCAGCAGCCGACTTGACAGGCCTGGAAACACCATATATTTT. It yields the protein CASSRLDRPGNTIYF. Supplemented by reference TRBV5-6 and TRBJ1-3, the full variable domain reads DAGVTQSPTHLIKTRGQQVTLRCSPKSGHDTVSWYQQALGQGPQFIFQYYEEEERQRGNFPDRFSGHQFPNYSSELNVNALLLGDSALYLCASSRLDRPGNTIYFGEGSWLTVV.

This chain links TRBV6-1 with TRBJ1-1; 9 bases fit TRBD1. The CDR3 sequence is 14 residues long. From germline, CDR1 is MNHNS and CDR2 SASEGT. V shed 6 bases, J shed 9 bases, and the junction held 11 bases outside the gene matches. CDR3 sequence reads: CASRLTGGKRKAFF. The CDR3 DNA is TGTGCCAGCAGGCTAACAGGGGGCAAACGGAAAGCTTTCTTT.

This clone was detected a few times. This chain uses TRBV6-6 with TRBJ2-1; TRBD2 matches at 7 bases. Germline lookup yields CDR1 MNHNY and CDR2 SVGAGI (reference sequence). V shed 0 bases and J 9 bases; nucleotides not matched to a gene: 8. The CDR3 is made up of 15 amino acids. CDR3 sequence: CASSYSRAGSREQFF. In DNA, the CDR3 is TGTGCCAGCAGTTACTCGAGAGCGGGATCTCGTGAGCAGTTCTTC.

This clone turned up a few times. V and J are TRBV11-2 and TRBJ2-1; the match to TRBD1 covers 10 bases. Germline lookup yields CDR1 SGHAT and CDR2 FQNNGV. V shed 8 bases, J shed 6 bases, and the junction held 4 bases outside the gene matches. CDR3 length: 13 amino acids. Here the CDR3 reads CASAGDRGNEQFF. The CDR3 nucleotides are TGTGCCAGCGCTGGGGACAGGGGCAATGAGCAGTTCTTC. The full variable domain, in which reference TRBV11-2 and TRBJ2-1 provide the parts outside the CDR3, is EAGVAQSPRYKIIEKRQSVAFWCNPISGHATLYWYQQILGQGPKLLIQFQNNGVVDDSQLPKDRFSAERLKGVDSTLKIQPAKLEDSAVYLCASAGDRGNEQFFGPGTRLTVL.

The chain is built from TRBV30 and TRBJ1-3; 7 positions match TRBD1. CDR1 is GTSNPN and CDR2 is SVGIG in the germline V gene (reference sequence). The J segment lost 4 bases and the V segment lost 3 bases, leaving 9 bases of the junction unmatched. The CDR3 consists of 15 residues. The CDR3, as DNA: TGTGCCTGGAGAGGGGACAGAATAATCGGAAACACCATATATTTT. It codes for CAWRGDRIIGNTIYF.

In its sample, this clone was seen a few times. The chain joins TRBV7-8 to TRBJ2-7, with TRBD1 matching over 8 bases. Germline V lookup: CDR1 SGHVS, CDR2 FQNEAQ. CDR3 length equals 15 residues. After removal of 3 bases from V and 4 bases from J, the junction contained 8 bases not matched to a gene. CDR3 residues: CASSFSTGAQYEQYF. In DNA form, the CDR3 reads TGTGCCAGCAGCTTTTCGACAGGGGCTCAATACGAGCAGTACTTC. Combining the CDR3 with reference TRBV7-8 and TRBJ2-7 gives the whole variable domain GAGVSQSPRYKVAKRGQDVALRCDPISGHVSLFWYQQALGQGPEFLTYFQNEAQLDKSGLPSDRFFAERPEGSVSTLKIQRTQQEDSAVYLCASSFSTGAQYEQYFGPGTRLTVT.

This clone was recorded a few times. The genes are TRBV6-1 and TRBJ2-1; no clear D gene. V lost 4 bases to trimming and J lost 7 bases, with 2 bases between them. CDR3 length: 10 residues. Germline-derived CDR1 and CDR2 are MNHNS and SASEGT. The CDR3 here is CASSANEQFF. In DNA, the CDR3 is TGTGCCAGCAGTGCGAATGAGCAGTTCTTC.